This T cell receptor (beta chain) was found in a study of T cell responses to AZD1222 COVID-19 vaccine. Germline-derived CDR1 and CDR2 are GTSNPN and SVGIG (reference sequence). V dropped 1 base and J dropped 3 bases, with 7 bases sitting between them. The CDR3 covers 13 residues. This clone was seen a single time. Some clones are missing from TCRdb's copy, which holds only in-frame ones; the method was immunoSEQ multiplex PCR. This table holds some 170,000 clones, 75% to 90% found once. Sequenced material: peripheral blood, taken 28 days after the second dose of the MenACWY control vaccine. The sequence was collected from an adult who received the MenACWY meningococcal vaccine as a control. V gene TRBV30 combines with J gene TRBJ1-5, with D possibly TRBD1 on 6 matching bases. This chain's CDR3 is CAWSDRANQPQHF. CDR3 nucleotides: TGTGCCTGGAGTGACAGGGCCAATCAGCCCCAGCATTTT.